The table lists the clone carrying this T cell receptor (beta chain) with a few counts. No antigen is known for it. This entry belongs to a study of T cells after yellow fever vaccination. In the study overall: The fractions with low cell numbers were processed using SMART-Seq v4 Ultra Low Input.

The germline CDR1 and CDR2 sequences are SNHLY and FYNNEI. The CDR3 has 12 amino acids. With 8 bases removed from V and 4 bases from J, the gap between germline ends came to 10 bases. Study outcomes and limitations: At approximately 96% for CD4 and almost 90% for CD8, most primary-vaccination clones showed up again after the booster. Though it reached lower strength, the secondary response hit its peak faster, day 5 versus 15.

A 5'RACE template-switching step, the method used to make TCR cDNA, added a universal primer site and UMIs. Via MiXCR, TCRdb re-called the 5' RACE reads, giving one row per CDR3 protein. Of about 160,000 distinct CDR3 sequences listed, around 7.3% were seen once; the top ten hold 2.5% to 3%. The sequencing here drew on CD4+ T cells sorted from PBMCs, taken less than 6 days after the first yellow fever vaccination. The sequence was obtained from a man between 18 and 35 years old who received the YFV17D yellow fever vaccine. The V and J genes are TRBV2 and TRBJ2-3; D is ambiguous. CDR3 sequence reads: CASGSIPDTQYF. DNA of the CDR3: TGTGCCAGCGGAAGTATTCCAGATACGCAGTATTTT. The full variable domain, completed using reference TRBV2 and TRBJ2-3, is EPEVTQTPSHQVTQMGQEVILRCVPISNHLYFYWYRQILGQKVEFLVSFYNNEISEKSEIFDDQFSVERPDGSNFTLKIRSTKLEDSAMYFCASGSIPDTQYFGPGTRLTVL.